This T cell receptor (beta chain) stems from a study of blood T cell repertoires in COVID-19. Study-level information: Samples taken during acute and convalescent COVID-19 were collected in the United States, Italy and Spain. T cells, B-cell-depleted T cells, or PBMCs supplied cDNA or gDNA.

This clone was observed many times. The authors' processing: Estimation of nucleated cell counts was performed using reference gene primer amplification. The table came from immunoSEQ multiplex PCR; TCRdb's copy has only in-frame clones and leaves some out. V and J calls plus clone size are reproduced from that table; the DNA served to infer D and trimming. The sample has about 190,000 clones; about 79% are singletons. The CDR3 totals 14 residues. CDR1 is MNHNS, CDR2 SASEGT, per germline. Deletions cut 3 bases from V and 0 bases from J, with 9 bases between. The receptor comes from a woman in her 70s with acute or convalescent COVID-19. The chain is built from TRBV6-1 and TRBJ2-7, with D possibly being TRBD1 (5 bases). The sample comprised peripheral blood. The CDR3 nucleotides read TGTGCCAGCAGTGAGGTAGGGGACTCCTACGAGCAGTACTTC. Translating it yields CASSEVGDSYEQYF.